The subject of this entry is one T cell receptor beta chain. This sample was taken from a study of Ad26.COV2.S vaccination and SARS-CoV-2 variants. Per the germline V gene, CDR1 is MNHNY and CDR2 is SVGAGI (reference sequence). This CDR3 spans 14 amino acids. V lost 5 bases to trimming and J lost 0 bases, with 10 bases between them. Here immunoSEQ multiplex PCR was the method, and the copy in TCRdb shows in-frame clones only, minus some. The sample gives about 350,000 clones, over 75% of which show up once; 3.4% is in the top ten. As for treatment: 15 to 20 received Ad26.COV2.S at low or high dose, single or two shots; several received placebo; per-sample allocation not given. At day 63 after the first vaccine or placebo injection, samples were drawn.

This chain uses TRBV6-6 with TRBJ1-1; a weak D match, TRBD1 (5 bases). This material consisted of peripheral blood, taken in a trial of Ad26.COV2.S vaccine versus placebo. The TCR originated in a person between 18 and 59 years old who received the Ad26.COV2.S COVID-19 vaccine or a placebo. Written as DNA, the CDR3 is TGTGCCAGCAGTGCACGAGGGGTGAACACTGAAGCTTTCTTT. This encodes CASSARGVNTEAFF.